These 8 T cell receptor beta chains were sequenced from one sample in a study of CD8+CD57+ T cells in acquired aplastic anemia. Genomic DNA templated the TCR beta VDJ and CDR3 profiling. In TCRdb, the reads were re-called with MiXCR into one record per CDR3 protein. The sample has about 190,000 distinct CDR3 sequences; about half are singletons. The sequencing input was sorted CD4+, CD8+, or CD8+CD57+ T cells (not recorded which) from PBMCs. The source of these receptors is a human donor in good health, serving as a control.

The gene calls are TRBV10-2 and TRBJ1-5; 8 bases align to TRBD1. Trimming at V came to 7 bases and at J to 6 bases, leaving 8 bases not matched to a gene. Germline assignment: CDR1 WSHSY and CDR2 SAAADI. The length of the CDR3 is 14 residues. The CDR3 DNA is TGCGCCAGCAACGCCGGGACAGGCGGTCAGCCCCAGCATTTT. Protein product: CASNAGTGGQPQHF.

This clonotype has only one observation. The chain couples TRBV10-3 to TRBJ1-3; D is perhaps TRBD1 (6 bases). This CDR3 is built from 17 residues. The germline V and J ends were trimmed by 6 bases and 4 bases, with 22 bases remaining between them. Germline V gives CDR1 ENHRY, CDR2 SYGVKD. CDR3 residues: CAIRGSGGQRQGNTIYF. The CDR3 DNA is TGTGCCATCAGGGGGAGCGGGGGCCAAAGACAAGGAAACACCATATATTTT.

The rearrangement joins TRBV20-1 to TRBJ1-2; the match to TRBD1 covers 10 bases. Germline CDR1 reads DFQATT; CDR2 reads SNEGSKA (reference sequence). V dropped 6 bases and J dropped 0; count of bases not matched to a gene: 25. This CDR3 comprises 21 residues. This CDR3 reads CSAKRWRWGDGTGESNYGYTF. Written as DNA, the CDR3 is TGCAGTGCAAAGAGATGGCGGTGGGGAGACGGGACAGGGGAATCTAACTATGGCTACACCTTC.

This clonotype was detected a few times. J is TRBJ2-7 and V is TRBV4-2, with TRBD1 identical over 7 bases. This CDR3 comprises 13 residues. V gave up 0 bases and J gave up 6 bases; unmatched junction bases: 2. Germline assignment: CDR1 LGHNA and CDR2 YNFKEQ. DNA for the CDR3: TGTGCCAGCAGCCAAGAAGACAGGGCCGAGCAGTACTTC. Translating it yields CASSQEDRAEQYF.

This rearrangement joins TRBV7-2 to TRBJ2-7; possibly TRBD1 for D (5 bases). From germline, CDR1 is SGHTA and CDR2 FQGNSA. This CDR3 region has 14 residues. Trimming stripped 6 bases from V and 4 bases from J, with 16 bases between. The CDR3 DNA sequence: TGTGCCAGCAGACATGCGACAGATAGGTACGAGCAGTACGTC. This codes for CASRHATDRYEQYV.

The CDR3 region has the DNA TGTGCCAGTAGTGGCCGGGACAGCTTGGAAAAACTGTTTTTT. This codes for CASSGRDSLEKLFF. The genes are TRBV19 and TRBJ1-4; 7 bases fit TRBD1. Germline assignment: CDR1 LNHDA and CDR2 SQIVND (reference sequence). J lost 8 bases, V lost 5 bases, and 8 bases had no gene match. The CDR3 is made up of 14 amino acids.

The CDR3 region is CSVDNYGYTF. In DNA form, the CDR3 reads TGCAGCGTAGATAACTATGGCTACACCTTC. This chain connects TRBV29-1 to TRBJ1-2; D gene ambiguous. The CDR3 runs 10 residues. Trimming shortened V by 6 bases and J by 1 base, and 3 bases separated the two germline ends. CDR1 SQVTM and CDR2 ANQGSEA come from the germline V gene.

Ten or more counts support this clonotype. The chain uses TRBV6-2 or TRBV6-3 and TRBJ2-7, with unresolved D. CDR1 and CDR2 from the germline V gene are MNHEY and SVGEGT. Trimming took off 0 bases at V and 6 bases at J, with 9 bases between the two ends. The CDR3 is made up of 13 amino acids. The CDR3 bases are TGTGCCAGCAGTTACTCGGCCCCCCCCGAGCAGTACTTC. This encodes CASSYSAPPEQYF.